This TCR beta chain emerged from a study of T cell responses to AZD1222 COVID-19 vaccine. The CDR3 is made up of 15 amino acids. Germline V gives CDR1 SQVTM, CDR2 ANQGSEA. The J segment lost 3 bases and the V segment lost 4 bases, leaving 9 bases of the junction unmatched. Profiling relied on immunoSEQ multiplex PCR, and the TCRdb table lists in-frame clones only, not all of them. The table records 100,000 to 150,000 clones, 80% to 95% of them present only once. Source: peripheral blood, taken 28 days after the second AZD1222 dose. The chain has TRBV29-1 and TRBJ1-5, with TRBD1 identical over 7 bases. The source is an adult who received the AZD1222 COVID-19 vaccine. The CDR3 here is CSVAEAGGINQPQHF. The CDR3 bases are TGCAGCGTTGCCGAGGCAGGGGGGATCAATCAGCCCCAGCATTTT.